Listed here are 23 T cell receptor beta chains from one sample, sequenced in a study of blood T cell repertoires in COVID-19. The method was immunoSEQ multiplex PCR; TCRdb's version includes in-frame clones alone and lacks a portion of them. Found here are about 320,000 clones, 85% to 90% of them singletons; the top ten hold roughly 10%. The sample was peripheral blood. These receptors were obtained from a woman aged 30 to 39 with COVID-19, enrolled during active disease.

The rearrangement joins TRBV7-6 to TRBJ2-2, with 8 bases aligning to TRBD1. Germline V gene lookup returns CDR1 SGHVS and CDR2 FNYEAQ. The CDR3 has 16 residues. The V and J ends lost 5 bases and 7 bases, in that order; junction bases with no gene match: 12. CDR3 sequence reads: CASSLGTGLVGGELFF. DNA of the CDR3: TGTGCCAGCAGCCTAGGGACAGGATTAGTCGGCGGGGAGCTGTTTTTT.

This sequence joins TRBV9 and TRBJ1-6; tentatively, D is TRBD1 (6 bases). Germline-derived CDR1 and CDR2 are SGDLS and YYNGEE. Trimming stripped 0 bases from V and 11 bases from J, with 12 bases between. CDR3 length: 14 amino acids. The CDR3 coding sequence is TGTGCCAGCAGCGTAGTCCCAGGGGCACCACCCCTCCACTTT. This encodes CASSVVPGAPPLHF.

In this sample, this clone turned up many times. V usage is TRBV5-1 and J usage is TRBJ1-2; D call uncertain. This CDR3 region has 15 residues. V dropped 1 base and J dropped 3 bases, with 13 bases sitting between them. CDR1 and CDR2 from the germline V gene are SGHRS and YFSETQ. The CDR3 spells CASSLPKRGYYGYTF. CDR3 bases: TGCGCCAGCAGCTTGCCGAAGAGAGGATACTATGGCTACACCTTC.

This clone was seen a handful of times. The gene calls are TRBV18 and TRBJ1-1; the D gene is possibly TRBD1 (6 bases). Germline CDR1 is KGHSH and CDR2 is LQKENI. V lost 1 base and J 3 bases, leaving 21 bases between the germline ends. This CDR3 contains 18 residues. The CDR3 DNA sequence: TGTGCCAGCTCACCACGGCAGGGGCTTATGAGTTTGCACACTGAAGCTTTCTTT. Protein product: CASSPRQGLMSLHTEAFF.

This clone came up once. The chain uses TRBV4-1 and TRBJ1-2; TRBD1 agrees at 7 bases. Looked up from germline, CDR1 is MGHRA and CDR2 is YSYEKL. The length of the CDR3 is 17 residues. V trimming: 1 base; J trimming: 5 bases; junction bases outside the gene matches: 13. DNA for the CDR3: TGCGCCAGCAGCCAAGTCAGGATAGACAGGGCAACATATGGCTACACCTTC. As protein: CASSQVRIDRATYGYTF.

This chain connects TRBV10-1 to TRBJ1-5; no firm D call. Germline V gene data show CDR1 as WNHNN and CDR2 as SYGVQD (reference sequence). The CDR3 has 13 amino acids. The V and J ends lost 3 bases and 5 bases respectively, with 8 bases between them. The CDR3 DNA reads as TGCGCCAGCAGTGACGGGGTATATCAGCCCCAGCATTTT. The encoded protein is CASSDGVYQPQHF.

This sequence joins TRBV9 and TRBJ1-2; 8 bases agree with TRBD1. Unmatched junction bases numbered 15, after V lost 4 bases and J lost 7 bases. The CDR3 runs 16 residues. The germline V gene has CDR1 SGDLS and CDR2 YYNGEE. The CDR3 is CASSTTRTGWIGGYTF. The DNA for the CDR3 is TGTGCCAGCAGCACAACTCGGACAGGGTGGATAGGTGGCTACACCTTC.

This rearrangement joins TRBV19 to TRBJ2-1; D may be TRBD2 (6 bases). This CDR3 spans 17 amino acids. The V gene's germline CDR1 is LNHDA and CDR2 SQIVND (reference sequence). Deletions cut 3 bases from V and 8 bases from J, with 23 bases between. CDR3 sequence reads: CASSIGAGPQWGYEQFF. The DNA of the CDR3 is TGTGCCAGTAGTATCGGGGCGGGGCCTCAGTGGGGATATGAGCAGTTCTTC.

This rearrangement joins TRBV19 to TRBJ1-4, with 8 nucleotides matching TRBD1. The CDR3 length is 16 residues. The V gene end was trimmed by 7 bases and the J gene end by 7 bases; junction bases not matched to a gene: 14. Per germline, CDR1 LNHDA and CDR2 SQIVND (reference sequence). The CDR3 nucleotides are TGTGCCAGTACCCCGGACAGGGTGGGCCTAGGTGAAAAACTGTTTTTT. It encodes CASTPDRVGLGEKLFF.

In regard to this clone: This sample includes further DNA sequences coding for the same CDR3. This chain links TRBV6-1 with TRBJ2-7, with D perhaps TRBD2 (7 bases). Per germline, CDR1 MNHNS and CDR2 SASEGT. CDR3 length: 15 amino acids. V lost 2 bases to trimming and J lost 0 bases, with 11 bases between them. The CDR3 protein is CASSEWGGGSYEQYF. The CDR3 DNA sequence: TGTGCCAGCAGTGAATGGGGGGGCGGCTCCTACGAGCAGTACTTC.

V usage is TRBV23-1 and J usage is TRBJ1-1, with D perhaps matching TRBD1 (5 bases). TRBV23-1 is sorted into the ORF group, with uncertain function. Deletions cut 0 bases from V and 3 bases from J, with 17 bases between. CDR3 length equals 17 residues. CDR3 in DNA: TGCGCCAGCAGTCAATCGATGGGGGGAGGACTGGACACTGAAGCTTTCTTT. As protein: CASSQSMGGGLDTEAFF.

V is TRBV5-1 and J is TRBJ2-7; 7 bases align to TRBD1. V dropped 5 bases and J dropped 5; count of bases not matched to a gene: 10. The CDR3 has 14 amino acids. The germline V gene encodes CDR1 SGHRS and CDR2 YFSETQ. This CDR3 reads CASRSRGPTDEQYF. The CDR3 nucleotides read TGCGCCAGCAGATCAAGGGGGCCCACTGACGAGCAGTACTTC.

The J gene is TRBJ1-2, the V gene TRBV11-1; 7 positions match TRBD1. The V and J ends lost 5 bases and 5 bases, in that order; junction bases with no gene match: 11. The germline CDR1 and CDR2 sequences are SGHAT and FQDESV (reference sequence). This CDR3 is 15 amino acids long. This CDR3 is CASSGRTGAGYGYTF. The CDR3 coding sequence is TGTGCCAGCAGCGGTCGCACAGGGGCGGGGTATGGCTACACCTTC. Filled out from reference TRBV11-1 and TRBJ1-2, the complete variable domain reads EAEVAQSPRYKITEKSQAVAFWCDPISGHATLYWYRQILGQGPELLVQFQDESVVDDSQLPKDRFSAERLKGVDSTLKIQPAELGDSAMYLCASSGRTGAGYGYTFGSGTRLTVV.

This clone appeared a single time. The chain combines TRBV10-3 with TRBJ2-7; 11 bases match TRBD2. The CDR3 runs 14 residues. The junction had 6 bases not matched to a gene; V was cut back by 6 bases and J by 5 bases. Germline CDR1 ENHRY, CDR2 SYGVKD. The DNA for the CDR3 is TGTGCCATCAGGGAAGATAGCGGGGGGGACGAGCAGTACTTC. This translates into CAIREDSGGDEQYF.

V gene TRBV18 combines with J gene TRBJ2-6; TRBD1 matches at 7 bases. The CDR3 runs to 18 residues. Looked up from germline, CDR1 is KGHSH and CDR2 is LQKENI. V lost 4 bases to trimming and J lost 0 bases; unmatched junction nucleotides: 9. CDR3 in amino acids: CASSLSGTVSSGANVLTF. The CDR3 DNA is TGTGCCAGCTCACTCTCCGGGACAGTGAGCTCTGGGGCCAACGTCCTGACTTTC.

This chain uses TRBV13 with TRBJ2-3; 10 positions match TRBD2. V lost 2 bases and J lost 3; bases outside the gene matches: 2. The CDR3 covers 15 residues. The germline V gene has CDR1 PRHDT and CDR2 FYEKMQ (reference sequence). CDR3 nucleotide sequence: TGTGCCAGCAGCTTACTAGCGGGGGTAACAGATACGCAGTATTTT. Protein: CASSLLAGVTDTQYF.

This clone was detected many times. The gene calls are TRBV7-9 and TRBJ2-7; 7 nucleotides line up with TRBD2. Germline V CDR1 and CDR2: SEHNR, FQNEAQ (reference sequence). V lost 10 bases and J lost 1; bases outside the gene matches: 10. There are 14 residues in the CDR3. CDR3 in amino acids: CAIPWGGDSYEQYF. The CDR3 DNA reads TGTGCCATCCCCTGGGGGGGGGATTCCTACGAGCAGTACTTC.

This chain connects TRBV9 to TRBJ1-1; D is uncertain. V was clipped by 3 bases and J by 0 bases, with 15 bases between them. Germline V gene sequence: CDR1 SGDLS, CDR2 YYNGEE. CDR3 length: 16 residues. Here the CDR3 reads CASSGGLASLNTEAFF. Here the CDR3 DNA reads TGTGCCAGCAGCGGAGGGTTGGCCAGTTTGAACACTGAAGCTTTCTTT. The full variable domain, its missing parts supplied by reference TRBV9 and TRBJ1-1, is DSGVTQTPKHLITATGQRVTLRCSPRSGDLSVYWYQQSLDQGLQFLIQYYNGEERAKGNILERFSAQQFPDLHSELNLSSLELGDSALYFCASSGGLASLNTEAFFGQGTRLTVV.

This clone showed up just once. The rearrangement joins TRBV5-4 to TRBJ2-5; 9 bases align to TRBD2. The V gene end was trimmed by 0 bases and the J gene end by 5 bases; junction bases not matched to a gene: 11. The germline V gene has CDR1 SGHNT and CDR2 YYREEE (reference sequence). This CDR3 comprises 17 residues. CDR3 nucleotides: TGTGCCAGCAGCTTGGGTCTAGCGGGGAGGGGGTTCGAGACCCAGTACTTC. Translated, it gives CASSLGLAGRGFETQYF. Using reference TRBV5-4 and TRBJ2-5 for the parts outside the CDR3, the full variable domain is ETGVTQSPTHLIKTRGQQVTLRCSSQSGHNTVSWYQQALGQGPQFIFQYYREEENGRGNFPPRFSGLQFPNYSSELNVNALELDDSALYLCASSLGLAGRGFETQYFGPGTRLLVL.

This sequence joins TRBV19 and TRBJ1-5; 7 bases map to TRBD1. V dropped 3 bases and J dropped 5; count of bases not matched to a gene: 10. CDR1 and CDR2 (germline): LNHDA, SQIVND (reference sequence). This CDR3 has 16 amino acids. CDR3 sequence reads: CASSILRQGLHQPQHF. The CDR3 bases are TGTGCCAGTAGTATCCTCCGACAGGGATTGCATCAGCCCCAGCATTTT.

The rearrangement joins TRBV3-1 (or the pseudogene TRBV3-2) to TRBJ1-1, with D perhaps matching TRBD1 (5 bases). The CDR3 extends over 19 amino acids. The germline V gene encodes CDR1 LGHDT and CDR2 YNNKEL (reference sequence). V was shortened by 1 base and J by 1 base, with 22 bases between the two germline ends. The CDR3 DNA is TGTGCCAGCAGCCAAGTGTTCGCAGGGCGCCCAGGCGGGAACACTGAAGCTTTCTTT. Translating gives CASSQVFAGRPGGNTEAFF.

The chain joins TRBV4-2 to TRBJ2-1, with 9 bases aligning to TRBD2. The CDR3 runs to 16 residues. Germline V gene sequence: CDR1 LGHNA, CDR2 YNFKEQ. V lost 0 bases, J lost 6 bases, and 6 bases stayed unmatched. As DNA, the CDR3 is TGTGCCAGCAGCCAAGAGGGCGGCGGGGGGGCCAATGAGCAGTTCTTC. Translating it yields CASSQEGGGGANEQFF.

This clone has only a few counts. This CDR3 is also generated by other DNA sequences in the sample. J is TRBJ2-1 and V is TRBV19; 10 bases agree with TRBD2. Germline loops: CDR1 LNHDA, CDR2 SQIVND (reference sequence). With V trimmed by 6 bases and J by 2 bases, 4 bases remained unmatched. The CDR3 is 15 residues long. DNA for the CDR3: TGTGCCAGTAGCCCCGGGACTAGCGCCTACAATGAGCAGTTCTTC. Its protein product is CASSPGTSAYNEQFF.